The entry below gives a single TCR beta chain sequence along with its context. This entry belongs to a study of human T cells and chemical hapten exposure. About the study: In the sensitization step, 2% DPC was placed on about 2 cm by about 2 cm of upper inner arm skin. Patch tests of 0.01% DPC on the upper back were read at 6 days.

Between the trimmed V and J ends, which lost 4 bases and 11 bases, there was a span of 11 bases. The CDR3 length is 12 residues. Unique molecular identifiers were affixed to discrete cDNA molecules within the library. TCRdb re-called the RACE reads with MiXCR, one entry per CDR3 protein. The sample shows 200,000 to 300,000 distinct CDR3 sequences, approximately 8.4% of them seen only once. The sample's time point: pre-sensitization, week 0. Treatment: therapeutic diphenylcyclopropenone sensitization with weekly scalp DPC. Only after blood had been drawn was each patch test applied. The chain employs TRBV12-3 or TRBV12-4 and TRBJ1-4; D is unresolved. This receptor was obtained from a woman aged 40 to 49 with alopecia areata. Some clones in this sample may be carry-over from other donors' samples. The specimen was whole blood, collected in connection with sensitization to the hapten diphenylcyclopropenone (DPC). CDR3 nucleotides: TGTGCCAGCAGTTCAACGATAGGGAAACTGTTTTTT. It encodes CASSSTIGKLFF.